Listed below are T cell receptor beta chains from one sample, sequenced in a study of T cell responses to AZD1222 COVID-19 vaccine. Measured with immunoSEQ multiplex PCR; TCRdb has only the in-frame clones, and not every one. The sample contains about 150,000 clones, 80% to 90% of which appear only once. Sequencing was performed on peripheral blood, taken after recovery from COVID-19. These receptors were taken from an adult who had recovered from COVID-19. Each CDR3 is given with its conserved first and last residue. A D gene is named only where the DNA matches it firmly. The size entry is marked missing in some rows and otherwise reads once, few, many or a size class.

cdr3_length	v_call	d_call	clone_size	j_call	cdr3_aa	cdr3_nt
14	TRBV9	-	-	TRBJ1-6	CASSVRDGDSPLHF	TGTGCCAGCAGCGTGAGAGACGGGGATTCACCCCTCCACTTT
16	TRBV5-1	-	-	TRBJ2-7	CASSLGLGDGDYEQYF	TGCGCCAGCAGCCTCGGGTTAGGGGACGGAGACTACGAGCAGTACTTC
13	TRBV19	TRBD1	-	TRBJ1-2	CASSPQVGTGLTF	TGTGCCAGTAGTCCCCAAGTTGGGACAGGTCTTACCTTC
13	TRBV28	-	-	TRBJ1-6	CASSPSDGSPLHF	TGTGCCAGCAGTCCCTCAGACGGTTCACCCCTCCACTTT
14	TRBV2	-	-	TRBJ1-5	CASSWTDSNQPQHF	TGTGCCAGCAGTTGGACGGATAGCAATCAGCCCCAGCATTTT
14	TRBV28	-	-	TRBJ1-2	CASSSPGQNYGYTF	TGTGCCAGCAGTTCACCCGGACAAAACTATGGCTACACCTTC
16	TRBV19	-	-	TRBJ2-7	CASSIVPIPPSYEQYF	TGTGCCAGTAGTATAGTCCCCATTCCGCCCTCCTACGAGCAGTACTTC
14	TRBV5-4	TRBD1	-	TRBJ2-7	CASSLRQGAYEQYF	TGTGCCAGCAGCTTGAGACAGGGGGCCTACGAGCAGTACTTC
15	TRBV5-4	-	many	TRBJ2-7	CASSSRASGSYEQYF	TGTGCCAGCAGCTCTAGGGCTTCCGGCTCCTACGAGCAGTACTTC
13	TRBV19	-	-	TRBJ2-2	CASSIIGRESLFF	TGTGCCAGTAGTATCATAGGACGCGAGTCGCTGTTTTTT
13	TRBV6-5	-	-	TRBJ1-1	CASQDTLNTEAFF	TGTGCCAGTCAAGACACCTTGAACACTGAAGCTTTCTTT
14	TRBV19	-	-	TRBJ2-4	CASSATGTKNIQYF	TGTGCCAGTAGTGCAACAGGGACCAAAAACATTCAGTACTTC
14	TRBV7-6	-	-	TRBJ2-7	CASSLDDRYYEQYF	TGTGCCAGCAGCTTAGATGACAGATACTACGAGCAGTACTTC
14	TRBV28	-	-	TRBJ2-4	CASSFRTLGDIQYF	TGTGCCAGCAGTTTCCGCACCCTGGGGGACATTCAGTACTTC
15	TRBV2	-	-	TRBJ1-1	CASIETPLGGTEAFF	TGTGCCAGCATCGAGACGCCCCTCGGGGGTACTGAAGCTTTCTTT
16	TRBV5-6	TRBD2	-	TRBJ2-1	CASSLGGRAGLNEQFF	TGTGCCAGCAGCTTGGGCGGGAGGGCCGGGCTCAATGAGCAGTTCTTC
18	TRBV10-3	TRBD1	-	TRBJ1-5	CAISEIDRGGFGNQPQHF	TGTGCCATCAGTGAGATCGACAGGGGGGGTTTTGGCAATCAGCCCCAGCATTTT
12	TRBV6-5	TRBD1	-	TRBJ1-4	CASRDRNEKLFF	TGTGCCAGCCGGGACAGAAATGAAAAACTGTTTTTT
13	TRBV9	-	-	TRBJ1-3	CASSTDIGNTIYF	TGTGCCAGCAGCACCGATATCGGAAACACCATATATTTT
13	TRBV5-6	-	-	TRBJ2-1	CASNTGRGYEQFF	TGTGCCAGCAACACCGGGAGAGGGTATGAGCAGTTCTTC
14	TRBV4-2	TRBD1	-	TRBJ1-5	CASGKTGGGQPQHF	TGTGCCAGCGGTAAAACAGGGGGCGGGCAGCCCCAGCATTTT
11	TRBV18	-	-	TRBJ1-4	CASSPDEKLFF	TGTGCCAGCTCACCAGATGAAAAACTGTTTTTT
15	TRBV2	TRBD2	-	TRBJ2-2	CASSEGSGSLGELFF	TGTGCCAGCAGTGAGGGTAGCGGGAGTCTCGGGGAGCTGTTTTTT
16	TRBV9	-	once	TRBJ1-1	CASGALGLGMDTEAFF	TGTGCCAGCGGAGCGTTGGGGTTGGGAATGGACACTGAAGCTTTCTTT
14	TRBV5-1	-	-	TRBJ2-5	CASSLVPVQETQYF	TGCGCCAGCAGCTTGGTCCCGGTCCAAGAGACCCAGTACTTC
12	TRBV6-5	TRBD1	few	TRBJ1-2	CASSTGGVGYTF	TGTGCCAGCAGTACAGGGGGCGTAGGCTACACCTTC
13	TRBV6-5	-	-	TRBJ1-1	CASSYVGVTEAFF	TGTGCCAGCAGTTATGTGGGGGTCACTGAAGCTTTCTTT
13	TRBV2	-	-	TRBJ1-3	CASRQELINTIYF	TGTGCCAGCCGACAGGAGCTCATAAACACCATATATTTT
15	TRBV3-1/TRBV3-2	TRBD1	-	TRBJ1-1	CASSQVQGPNTEAFF	TGTGCCAGCAGCCAAGTACAGGGGCCGAACACTGAAGCTTTCTTT
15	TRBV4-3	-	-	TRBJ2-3	CASSQEATGTDTQYF	TGCGCCAGCAGCCAAGAAGCTACAGGAACAGATACGCAGTATTTT